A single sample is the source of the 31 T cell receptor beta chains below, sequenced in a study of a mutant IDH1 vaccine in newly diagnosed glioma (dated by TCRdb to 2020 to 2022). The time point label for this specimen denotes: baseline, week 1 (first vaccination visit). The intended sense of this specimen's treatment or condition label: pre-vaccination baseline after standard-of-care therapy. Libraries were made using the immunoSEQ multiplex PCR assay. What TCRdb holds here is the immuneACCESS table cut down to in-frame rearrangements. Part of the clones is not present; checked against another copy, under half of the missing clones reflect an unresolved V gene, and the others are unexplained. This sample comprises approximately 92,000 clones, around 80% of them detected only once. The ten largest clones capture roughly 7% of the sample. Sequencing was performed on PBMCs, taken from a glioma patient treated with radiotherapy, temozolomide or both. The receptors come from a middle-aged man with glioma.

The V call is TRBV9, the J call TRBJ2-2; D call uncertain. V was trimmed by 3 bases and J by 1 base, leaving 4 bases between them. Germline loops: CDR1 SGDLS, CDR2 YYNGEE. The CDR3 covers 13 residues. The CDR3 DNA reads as TGTGCCAGCAGCGCCTTGAACACCGGGGAGCTGTTTTTT. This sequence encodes CASSALNTGELFF.

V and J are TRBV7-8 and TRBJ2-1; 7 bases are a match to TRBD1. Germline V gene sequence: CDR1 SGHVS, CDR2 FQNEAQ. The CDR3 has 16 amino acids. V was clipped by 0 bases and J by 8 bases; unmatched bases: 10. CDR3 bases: TGTGCCAGCAGCTTAGCCCTCCACGACAGGGCCGATGAGCAGTTCTTC. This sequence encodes CASSLALHDRADEQFF.

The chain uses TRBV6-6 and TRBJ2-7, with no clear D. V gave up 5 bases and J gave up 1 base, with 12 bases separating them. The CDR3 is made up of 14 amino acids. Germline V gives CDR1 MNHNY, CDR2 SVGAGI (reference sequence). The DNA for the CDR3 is TGTGCCAGCAGTCAATCAGATAGTTCCTACGAGCAGTACTTC. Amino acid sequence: CASSQSDSSYEQYF.

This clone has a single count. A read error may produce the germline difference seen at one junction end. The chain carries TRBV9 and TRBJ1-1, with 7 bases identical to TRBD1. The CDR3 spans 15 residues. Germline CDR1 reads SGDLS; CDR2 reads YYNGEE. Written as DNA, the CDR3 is TGTGCCAGCAGCAAAATAGGACAGGCGAACACTGGAGCTTTCTTT. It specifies CASSKIGQANTGAFF.

CDR3 nucleotide sequence: TGCAGCGTTGGTGCGGCGAGGTCTGGAAACACCATATATTTT. It yields the protein CSVGAARSGNTIYF. The chain links TRBV29-1 to TRBJ1-3; D ambiguous. CDR1 and CDR2 from the germline V gene are SQVTM and ANQGSEA. The CDR3 loop spans 14 amino acids. The germline V and J ends were trimmed by 4 bases and 1 base, with 11 bases remaining between them.

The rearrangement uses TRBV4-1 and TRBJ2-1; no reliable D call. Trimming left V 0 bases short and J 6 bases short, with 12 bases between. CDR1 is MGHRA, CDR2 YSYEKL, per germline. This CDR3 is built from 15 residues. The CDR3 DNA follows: TGCGCCAGCAGCCAAGAATATCGGTTGGGCAATGAGCAGTTCTTC. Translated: CASSQEYRLGNEQFF.

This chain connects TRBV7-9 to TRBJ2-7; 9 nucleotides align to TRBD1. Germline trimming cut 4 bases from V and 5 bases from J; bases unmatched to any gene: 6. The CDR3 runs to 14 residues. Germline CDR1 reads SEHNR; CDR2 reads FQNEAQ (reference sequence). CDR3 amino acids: CASSSTGGDDEQYF. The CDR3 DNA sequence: TGTGCCAGCAGCTCAACAGGGGGCGACGACGAGCAGTACTTC. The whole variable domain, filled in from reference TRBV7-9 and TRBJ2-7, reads DTGVSQNPRHKITKRGQNVTFRCDPISEHNRLYWYRQTLGQGPEFLTYFQNEAQLEKSRLLSDRFSAERPKGSFSTLEIQRTEQGDSAMYLCASSSTGGDDEQYFGPGTRLTVT.

CDR3 sequence reads: CASAPRGDTQYF. The CDR3 DNA sequence: TGCGCCAGCGCTCCCCGAGGGGATACGCAGTATTTT. The chain is built from TRBV5-1 and TRBJ2-3; D is possibly TRBD2 (5 bases). Germline V gene data show CDR1 as SGHRS and CDR2 as YFSETQ. The V gene lost 7 bases and the J gene lost 6 bases, with 12 bases spanning the gap. CDR3 size: 12 residues.

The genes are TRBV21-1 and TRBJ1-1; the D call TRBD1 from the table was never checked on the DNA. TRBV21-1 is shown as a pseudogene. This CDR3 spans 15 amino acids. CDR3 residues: CASSKRGDRGTEAFF. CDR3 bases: TGTGCCAGCAGCAAGAGGGGGGACAGGGGAACTGAAGCTTTCTTT.

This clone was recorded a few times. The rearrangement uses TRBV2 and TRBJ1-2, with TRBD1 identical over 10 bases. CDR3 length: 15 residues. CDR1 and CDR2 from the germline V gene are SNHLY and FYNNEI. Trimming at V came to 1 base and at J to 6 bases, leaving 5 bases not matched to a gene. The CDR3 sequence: CASSEGDRGSHGYTF. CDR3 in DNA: TGTGCCAGCAGTGAAGGGGACAGGGGATCCCATGGCTACACCTTC.

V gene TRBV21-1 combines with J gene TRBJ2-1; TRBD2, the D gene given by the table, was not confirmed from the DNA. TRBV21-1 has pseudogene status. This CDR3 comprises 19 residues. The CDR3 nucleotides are TGTGCCAGCAGCAAAGATGAACTAGCGGGAGGGGACTCCTACAATGAGCAGTTCTTC. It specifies CASSKDELAGGDSYNEQFF.

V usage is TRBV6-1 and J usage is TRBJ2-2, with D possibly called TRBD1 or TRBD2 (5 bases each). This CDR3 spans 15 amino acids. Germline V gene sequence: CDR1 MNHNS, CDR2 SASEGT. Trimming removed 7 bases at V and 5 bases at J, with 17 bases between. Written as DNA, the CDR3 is TGTGCCAGCACCGAAAGGGGACCGCGGACCGGGGAGCTGTTTTTT. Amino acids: CASTERGPRTGELFF.

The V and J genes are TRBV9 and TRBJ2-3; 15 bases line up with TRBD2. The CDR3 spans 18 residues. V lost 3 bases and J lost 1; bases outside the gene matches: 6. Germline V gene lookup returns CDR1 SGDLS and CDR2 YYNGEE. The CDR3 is CASSAGLAGGRGTDTQYF. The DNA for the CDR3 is TGTGCCAGCAGCGCTGGACTAGCGGGGGGGCGGGGCACAGATACGCAGTATTTT.

In nucleotides, the CDR3 is TGTGCCAGCAGCGTATTCCGGGCCTCGAACGTCGGGGCCAACGTCCTGACTTTC. The encoded protein is CASSVFRASNVGANVLTF. The chain combines TRBV9 with TRBJ2-6; D call uncertain. The CDR3 loop spans 18 amino acids. V lost 1 base and J lost 4, with 18 bases in between. CDR1 and CDR2 from the germline V gene are SGDLS and YYNGEE.

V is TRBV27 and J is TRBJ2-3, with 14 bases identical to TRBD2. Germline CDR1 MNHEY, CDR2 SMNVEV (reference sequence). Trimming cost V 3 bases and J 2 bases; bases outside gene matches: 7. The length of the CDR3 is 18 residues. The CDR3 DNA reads TGTGCCAGCAGTTTCCTCGGACTAGCGGGGGGTCTCACAGATACGCAGTATTTT. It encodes CASSFLGLAGGLTDTQYF.

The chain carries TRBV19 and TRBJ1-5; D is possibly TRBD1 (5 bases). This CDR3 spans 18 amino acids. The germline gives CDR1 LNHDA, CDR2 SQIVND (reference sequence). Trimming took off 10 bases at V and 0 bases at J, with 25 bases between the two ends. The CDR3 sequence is CATQRGTEKGYSNQPQHF. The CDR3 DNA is TGTGCCACTCAACGAGGGACGGAGAAGGGTTATAGCAATCAGCCCCAGCATTTT.

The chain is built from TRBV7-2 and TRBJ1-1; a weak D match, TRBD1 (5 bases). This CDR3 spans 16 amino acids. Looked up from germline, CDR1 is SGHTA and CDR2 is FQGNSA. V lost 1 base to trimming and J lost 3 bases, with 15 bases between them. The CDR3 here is CASSLVAPRGDTEAFF. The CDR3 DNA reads TGTGCCAGCAGCTTAGTAGCCCCAAGGGGTGACACTGAAGCTTTCTTT.

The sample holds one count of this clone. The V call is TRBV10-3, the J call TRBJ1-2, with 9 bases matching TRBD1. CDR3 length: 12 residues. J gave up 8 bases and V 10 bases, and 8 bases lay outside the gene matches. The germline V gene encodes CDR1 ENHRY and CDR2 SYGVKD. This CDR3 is CATTGQGKGYTF. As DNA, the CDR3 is TGTGCCACCACCGGACAGGGGAAAGGCTACACCTTC.

Written as DNA, the CDR3 is TGTGCCAGTAGTGGGGGGCCGCTGACGGAGACCCAGTACTTC. This gives the protein CASSGGPLTETQYF. The chain links TRBV19 to TRBJ2-5, with D perhaps matching TRBD1 or TRBD2 (6 bases each). Germline loops: CDR1 LNHDA, CDR2 SQIVND (reference sequence). The CDR3 runs 14 residues. V lost 5 bases and J 5 bases, leaving 15 bases between the germline ends. Based on the CDR3 plus reference TRBV19 and TRBJ2-5, the full variable domain is DGGITQSPKYLFRKEGQNVTLSCEQNLNHDAMYWYRQDPGQGLRLIYYSQIVNDFQKGDIAEGYSVSREKKESFPLTVTSAQKNPTAFYLCASSGGPLTETQYFGPGTRLLVL.

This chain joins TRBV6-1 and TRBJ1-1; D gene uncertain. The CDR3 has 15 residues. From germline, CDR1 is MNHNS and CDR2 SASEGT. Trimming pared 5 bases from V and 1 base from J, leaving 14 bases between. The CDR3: CASSPLGIQNTEAFF. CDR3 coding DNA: TGTGCCAGCAGTCCCCTGGGGATACAGAACACTGAAGCTTTCTTT.

The chain's CDR3 is CASSPPLGGLSYGYTF. The CDR3, as DNA: TGTGCCAGCAGCCCCCCCTTGGGGGGGTTGAGCTATGGCTACACCTTC. The chain recombines TRBV5-4 with TRBJ1-2; D may be TRBD1 (5 bases). CDR1 is SGHNT and CDR2 is YYREEE in the germline V gene (reference sequence). The CDR3 extends over 16 amino acids. The ends were cut back, 4 bases at V and 4 bases at J, with 20 bases in the middle.

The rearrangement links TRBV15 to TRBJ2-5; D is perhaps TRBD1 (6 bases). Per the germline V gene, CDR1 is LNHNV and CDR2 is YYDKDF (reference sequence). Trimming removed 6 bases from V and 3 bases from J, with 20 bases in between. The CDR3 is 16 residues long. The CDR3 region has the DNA TGTGCCACCAGAACAAGTTCGGGAAGGGGGAAAGAGACCCAGTACTTC. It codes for CATRTSSGRGKETQYF.

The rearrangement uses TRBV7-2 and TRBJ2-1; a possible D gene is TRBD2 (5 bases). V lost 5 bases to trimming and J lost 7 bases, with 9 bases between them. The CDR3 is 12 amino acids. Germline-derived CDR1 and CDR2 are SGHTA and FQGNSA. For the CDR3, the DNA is TGTGCCAGCAGCGTTACTAGTAATGAGCAGTTCTTC. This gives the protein CASSVTSNEQFF. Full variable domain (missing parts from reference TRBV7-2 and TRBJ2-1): GAGVSQSPSNKVTEKGKDVELRCDPISGHTALYWYRQSLGQGLEFLIYFQGNSAPDKSGLPSDRFSAERTGGSVSTLTIQRTQQEDSAVYLCASSVTSNEQFFGPGTRLTVL.

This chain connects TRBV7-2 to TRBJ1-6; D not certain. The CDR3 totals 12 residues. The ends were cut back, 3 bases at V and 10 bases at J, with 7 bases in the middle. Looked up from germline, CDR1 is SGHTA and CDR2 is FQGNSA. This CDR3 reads CASSFGESPLHF. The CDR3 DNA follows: TGTGCCAGCAGCTTCGGAGAATCACCCCTCCACTTT.

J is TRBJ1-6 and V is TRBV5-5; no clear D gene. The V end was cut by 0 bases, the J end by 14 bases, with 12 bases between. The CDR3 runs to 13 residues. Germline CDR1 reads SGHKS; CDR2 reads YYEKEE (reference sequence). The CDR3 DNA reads TGTGCCAGCAGCTTGGATCCGGGAAAGACCCTCCACTTT. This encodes CASSLDPGKTLHF.

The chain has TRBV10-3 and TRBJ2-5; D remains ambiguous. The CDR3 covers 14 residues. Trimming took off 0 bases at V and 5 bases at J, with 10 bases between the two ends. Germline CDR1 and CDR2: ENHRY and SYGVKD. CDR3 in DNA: TGTGCCATCAGTGAGTCGAGGCGGAGCGAGACCCAGTACTTC. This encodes CAISESRRSETQYF.

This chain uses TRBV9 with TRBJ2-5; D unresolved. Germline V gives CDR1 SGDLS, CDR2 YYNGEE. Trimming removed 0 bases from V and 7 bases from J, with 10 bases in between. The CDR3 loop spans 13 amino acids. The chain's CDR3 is CASSVEWPGTQYF. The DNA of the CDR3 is TGTGCCAGCAGCGTAGAGTGGCCGGGGACCCAGTACTTC. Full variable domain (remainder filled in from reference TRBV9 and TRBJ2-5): DSGVTQTPKHLITATGQRVTLRCSPRSGDLSVYWYQQSLDQGLQFLIQYYNGEERAKGNILERFSAQQFPDLHSELNLSSLELGDSALYFCASSVEWPGTQYFGPGTRLLVL.

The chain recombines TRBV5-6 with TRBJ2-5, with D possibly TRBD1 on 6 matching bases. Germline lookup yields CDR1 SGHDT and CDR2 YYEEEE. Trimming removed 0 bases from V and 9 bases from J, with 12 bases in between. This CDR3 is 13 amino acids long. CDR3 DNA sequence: TGTGCCAGCAGCTTGGAGGGGACATTTTCCCAGTACTTC. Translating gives CASSLEGTFSQYF.

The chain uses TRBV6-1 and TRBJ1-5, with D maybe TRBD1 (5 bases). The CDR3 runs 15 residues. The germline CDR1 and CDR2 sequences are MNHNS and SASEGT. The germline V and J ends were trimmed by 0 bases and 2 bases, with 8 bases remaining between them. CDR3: CASSEASGGNQPQHF. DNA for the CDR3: TGTGCCAGCAGTGAAGCCTCGGGGGGCAATCAGCCCCAGCATTTT.

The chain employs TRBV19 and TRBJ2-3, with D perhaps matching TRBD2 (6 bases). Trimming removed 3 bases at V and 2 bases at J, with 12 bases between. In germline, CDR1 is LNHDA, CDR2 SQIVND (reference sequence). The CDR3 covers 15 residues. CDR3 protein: CASSIGGGYTDTQYF. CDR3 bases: TGTGCCAGTAGTATCGGGGGTGGATACACAGATACGCAGTATTTT.

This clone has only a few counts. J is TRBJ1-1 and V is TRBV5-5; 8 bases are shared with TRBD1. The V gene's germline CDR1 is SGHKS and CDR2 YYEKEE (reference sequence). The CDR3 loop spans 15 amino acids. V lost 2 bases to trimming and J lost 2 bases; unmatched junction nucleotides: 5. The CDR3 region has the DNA TGTGCCAGCAGCTTCGGGGACAGGTTAAACACTGAAGCTTTCTTT. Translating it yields CASSFGDRLNTEAFF.